These 28 T cell receptor beta chains originate from one sample sequenced in a study of blood T cell repertoires in COVID-19. The table came from immunoSEQ multiplex PCR; TCRdb's copy has only in-frame clones and leaves some out. The sample yields 140,000 to 150,000 clones, approximately 80% seen once. Specimen: peripheral blood. These receptors all stem from a human donor in a cohort sampled during active COVID-19.

This chain joins TRBV6-1 and TRBJ1-3, with unresolved D. The CDR3 length is 16 residues. CDR1 and CDR2 (germline): MNHNS, SASEGT. The V end was cut by 0 bases, the J end by 0 bases, with 9 bases between. The CDR3 loop reads CASSEAPGSSGNTIYF. The CDR3 DNA is TGTGCCAGCAGTGAAGCACCAGGTAGCTCTGGAAACACCATATATTTT.

J is TRBJ2-2 and V is TRBV2; 7 positions match TRBD2. The junction had 7 bases not matched to a gene; V was cut back by 3 bases and J by 3 bases. The germline CDR1 and CDR2 sequences are SNHLY and FYNNEI. This CDR3 comprises 16 residues. The CDR3, as DNA: TGTGCCAGCAGTGAGGGTACTAGCGAGTACACCGGGGAGCTGTTTTTT. Its translation is CASSEGTSEYTGELFF.

J is TRBJ1-1 and V is TRBV5-1; 8 nucleotides align to TRBD1. Unmatched junction bases numbered 4, after V lost 6 bases and J lost 0 bases. Germline CDR1 is SGHRS and CDR2 is YFSETQ. CDR3 size: 14 residues. The CDR3 reads CASTRQGMNTEAFF. CDR3 sequence (DNA): TGCGCCAGCACCAGACAGGGGATGAACACTGAAGCTTTCTTT.

This chain links TRBV11-2 with TRBJ2-3, with D unclear. With 7 bases removed from V and 1 base from J, the gap between germline ends came to 15 bases. The germline V gene has CDR1 SGHAT and CDR2 FQNNGV. The CDR3 covers 15 residues. This CDR3 is CASTRVLVRTDTQYF. The CDR3 DNA reads as TGTGCCAGCACCCGCGTGCTAGTCCGCACAGATACGCAGTATTTT.

The genes are TRBV7-2 and TRBJ2-1; tentatively, D is TRBD1 (5 bases). Trimming stripped 5 bases from V and 4 bases from J, with 15 bases between. Germline values: CDR1 SGHTA, CDR2 FQGNSA. This CDR3 is 15 amino acids long. The CDR3 DNA sequence: TGTGCCAGCAGCCAGGACACCAGTCGTTACAATGAGCAGTTCTTC. It translates to CASSQDTSRYNEQFF.

The V call is TRBV5-1, the J call TRBJ2-6; tentative D call: TRBD2 (5 bases). This CDR3 is built from 17 residues. Germline values: CDR1 SGHRS, CDR2 YFSETQ. Trimming shortened V by 0 bases and J by 0 bases, and 10 bases separated the two germline ends. The CDR3 DNA reads as TGCGCCAGCAGCTTGGTCGGGGTCCGCTCTGGGGCCAACGTCCTGACTTTC. Translation: CASSLVGVRSGANVLTF.

This clone was detected a few times. The V and J genes are TRBV28 and TRBJ2-2, with 9 positions matching TRBD2. The V gene's germline CDR1 is MDHEN and CDR2 SYDVKM. The length of the CDR3 is 17 residues. After removal of 7 bases from V and 2 bases from J, the junction contained 11 bases not matched to a gene. The CDR3 DNA follows: TGTGCCAGCAACCCCCTGGGCGGGAGGGCCAACACCGGGGAGCTGTTTTTT. Protein product: CASNPLGGRANTGELFF.

This clone has a handful of counts. The chain links TRBV4-3 to TRBJ2-1; 9 bases line up with TRBD1. Looked up from germline, CDR1 is LGHNA and CDR2 is YSLEER. Trimming cost V 5 bases and J 4 bases; bases outside gene matches: 6. This CDR3 is built from 15 residues. Here the CDR3 reads CASSTRDRVYNEQFF. In DNA form, the CDR3 reads TGCGCCAGCAGCACGCGGGACAGGGTGTACAATGAGCAGTTCTTC.

The CDR3: CASSSDRTPYNEQFF. The CDR3 nucleotides are TGTGCCAGCAGCTCGGACCGGACACCATACAATGAGCAGTTCTTC. The chain links TRBV7-9 to TRBJ2-1, with D perhaps matching TRBD1 (5 bases). The V end lost 4 bases, the J end lost 4 bases, and 14 bases lay between the germline ends. The CDR3 has 15 residues. The germline gives CDR1 SEHNR, CDR2 FQNEAQ (reference sequence).

The chain links TRBV28 to TRBJ2-7; no reliable D call. Trimming shortened V by 8 bases and J by 1 base, and 9 bases separated the two germline ends. Germline CDR1 MDHEN, CDR2 SYDVKM. CDR3 size: 12 residues. CDR3 residues: CASLGNSYEQYF. DNA of the CDR3: TGTGCCAGCCTCGGTAATTCCTACGAGCAGTACTTC.

The chain carries TRBV6-2 or TRBV6-3 and TRBJ2-2, with D unclear. Trimming left V 6 bases short and J 6 bases short, with 11 bases between. CDR1 is MNHEY and CDR2 is SVGEGT in the germline V gene. The CDR3 is 13 residues long. CDR3 loop: CASSLQVSGELFF. The CDR3, as DNA: TGTGCCAGCAGCCTGCAGGTTTCCGGGGAGCTGTTTTTT.

For the CDR3, the DNA is TGTGCCAGCAGGAGTTCATTCAGCGCGAAAGAGCAGTACTTC. This encodes CASRSSFSAKEQYF. This chain links TRBV6-5 with TRBJ2-7, with D unclear. Between the trimmed V and J ends, which lost 6 bases and 7 bases, there was a span of 19 bases. In germline, CDR1 is MNHEY, CDR2 SVGAGI. The CDR3 is made up of 14 amino acids.

This chain joins TRBV3-1 (or the pseudogene TRBV3-2) and TRBJ2-2; TRBD2 agrees at 8 bases. V trimming: 5 bases; J trimming: 4 bases; junction bases outside the gene matches: 6. The CDR3 consists of 15 residues. Per the germline V gene, CDR1 is LGHDT and CDR2 is YNNKEL (reference sequence). CDR3 in amino acids: CASSARLAITGELFF. In DNA, the CDR3 is TGTGCCAGCAGCGCACGACTAGCGATCACCGGGGAGCTGTTTTTT.

The J gene is TRBJ2-7, the V gene TRBV28; TRBD2 agrees at 8 bases. The germline CDR1 and CDR2 sequences are MDHEN and SYDVKM. V dropped 2 bases and J dropped 5; count of bases not matched to a gene: 5. The length of the CDR3 is 14 residues. In DNA form, the CDR3 reads TGTGCCAGCAGTTTAAAGGGACTAGGAGACGAGCAGTACTTC. Encoded protein: CASSLKGLGDEQYF.

The chain carries TRBV21-1 and TRBJ2-7; TRBD2 reflects the table's D call only, with no check against the DNA. TRBV21-1 is termed a pseudogene. The CDR3 sequence is 13 residues long. CDR3 region: CASSTPESDEQYF. The CDR3 DNA reads TGTGCCAGCAGCACCCCGGAGTCGGACGAGCAGTACTTC.

The V and J genes are TRBV27 and TRBJ2-7; possible D gene TRBD1, 5 bases. V was pared by 6 bases and J by 5 bases, with 14 bases between. CDR1 is MNHEY and CDR2 is SMNVEV in the germline V gene (reference sequence). The CDR3 contains 13 residues. The CDR3 DNA reads as TGTGCCAGCAGGAGGATAGGGGTGGACGAGCAGTACTTC. This sequence encodes CASRRIGVDEQYF.

This clone turned up a few times. The rearrangement links TRBV7-3 to TRBJ1-1; 7 nucleotides match TRBD1. Germline trimming cut 1 base from V and 4 bases from J; bases unmatched to any gene: 0. Germline V CDR1 and CDR2: SGHTA, FQGTGA. The length of the CDR3 is 13 residues. In DNA form, the CDR3 reads TGTGCCAGCAGCTTAAGACAGGGCACTGAAGCTTTCTTT. Translated: CASSLRQGTEAFF.

The CDR3 DNA reads as TGTGCCAGCAGTTATCCCAGAGAGACCCAGTACTTC. Protein product: CASSYPRETQYF. This chain joins TRBV6-2 or TRBV6-3 and TRBJ2-5; D remains ambiguous. Germline CDR1 MNHEY, CDR2 SVGEGT. This CDR3 region has 12 residues. With 3 bases removed from V and 4 bases from J, the gap between germline ends came to 6 bases.

The rearrangement uses TRBV21-1 and TRBJ1-6. TRBV21-1 is marked as a pseudogene. This CDR3 spans 13 amino acids. CDR3 DNA: TGTGCCAGCAGCAAGGTTCTATATTCACCCCTCCACTTT. It encodes CASSKVLYSPLHF.

The chain combines TRBV13 with TRBJ2-1; 10 bases are shared with TRBD2. This CDR3 has 16 amino acids. The trim removed 5 bases at V and 4 bases at J, leaving 8 bases unmatched. Germline CDR1 reads PRHDT; CDR2 reads FYEKMQ (reference sequence). CDR3 DNA sequence: TGTGCCAGCAGCGGCGACGGACTAGCGGCTTACAATGAGCAGTTCTTC. Its protein is CASSGDGLAAYNEQFF. The entire variable domain, with the rest obtained from reference TRBV13 and TRBJ2-1, is as follows: AAGVIQSPRHLIKEKRETATLKCYPIPRHDTVYWYQQGPGQDPQFLISFYEKMQSDKGSIPDRFSAQQFSDYHSELNMSSLELGDSALYFCASSGDGLAAYNEQFFGPGTRLTVL.

This clone was counted only a few times. The V gene is TRBV27, the J gene TRBJ2-1; 11 bases match TRBD2. The CDR3 covers 15 residues. Germline V gives CDR1 MNHEY, CDR2 SMNVEV (reference sequence). V lost 8 bases to trimming and J lost 7 bases; unmatched junction nucleotides: 10. The CDR3 bases are TGTGCCAGCCAATCCGGGACTAGCGGACGGAATGAGCAGTTCTTC. Amino acid sequence: CASQSGTSGRNEQFF.

V usage is TRBV6-2 or TRBV6-3 and J usage is TRBJ1-6; D is perhaps TRBD1 (6 bases). The V and J ends lost 4 bases and 5 bases respectively, with 12 bases between them. Germline V CDR1 and CDR2: MNHEY, SVGEGT. The CDR3 runs 15 residues. The CDR3 protein is CASSSQGSNNSPLHF. The DNA for the CDR3 is TGTGCCAGCAGTTCGCAGGGGTCGAATAATTCACCCCTCCACTTT.

The chain is built from TRBV28 and TRBJ1-5; the D is unclear. This CDR3 has 14 residues. The germline V gene has CDR1 MDHEN and CDR2 SYDVKM. V lost 2 bases to trimming and J lost 0 bases, with 5 bases between them. The DNA of the CDR3 is TGTGCCAGCAGTTTACAGGTTAGCAATCAGCCCCAGCATTTT. Its protein product is CASSLQVSNQPQHF.

J is TRBJ2-7 and V is TRBV7-2, with 9 nucleotides matching TRBD1. The CDR3 is 15 residues long. V lost 5 bases to trimming and J lost 2 bases; unmatched junction nucleotides: 7. The germline gives CDR1 SGHTA, CDR2 FQGNSA. The chain's CDR3 is CASSKSGTGPYEQYF. The CDR3 nucleotides read TGTGCCAGCAGCAAATCCGGGACAGGGCCCTACGAGCAGTACTTC. The whole variable domain, remainder taken from reference TRBV7-2 and TRBJ2-7, is GAGVSQSPSNKVTEKGKDVELRCDPISGHTALYWYRQSLGQGLEFLIYFQGNSAPDKSGLPSDRFSAERTGGSVSTLTIQRTQQEDSAVYLCASSKSGTGPYEQYFGPGTRLTVT.

This chain uses TRBV10-2 with TRBJ2-2; 11 positions match TRBD2. Germline assignment: CDR1 WSHSY and CDR2 SAAADI. The CDR3 is 14 residues long. The CDR3 is CAAGTSGNTGELFF. The CDR3 DNA is TGCGCGGCCGGGACTAGCGGGAACACCGGGGAGCTGTTTTTT.

The rearrangement links TRBV9 to TRBJ2-7; 12 bases match TRBD1. Germline CDR1 is SGDLS and CDR2 is YYNGEE. The length of the CDR3 is 17 residues. V lost 4 bases, J lost 2 bases, and 10 bases stayed unmatched. CDR3 sequence: CASSSQAGQGATYEQYF. The CDR3 nucleotides read TGTGCCAGCAGCTCTCAGGCGGGACAGGGGGCGACCTACGAGCAGTACTTC.

J is TRBJ2-7 and V is TRBV9; 7 bases fit TRBD2. The CDR3 has 16 residues. Germline trimming cut 0 bases from V and 0 bases from J; bases unmatched to any gene: 6. CDR1 SGDLS and CDR2 YYNGEE come from the germline V gene. CDR3 sequence reads: CASSVGSGGSSYEQYF. CDR3 nucleotide sequence: TGTGCCAGCAGCGTAGGGAGTGGCGGGAGCTCCTACGAGCAGTACTTC.

V and J are TRBV27 and TRBJ2-1; 7 nucleotides line up with TRBD1. The CDR3 loop spans 17 amino acids. Germline V gives CDR1 MNHEY, CDR2 SMNVEV (reference sequence). The V and J ends lost 1 base and 4 bases, in that order; junction bases with no gene match: 10. The CDR3, as DNA: TGTGCCAGCAGTTTATTCCAGACAGGGACGATATACAATGAGCAGTTCTTC. Encoded protein: CASSLFQTGTIYNEQFF.